This T cell receptor beta chain emerged from a study of blood T cell repertoires in COVID-19. Study-wide background: Acute and convalescent COVID-19 samples came from the United States, Italy and Spain. T cells, B-cell-depleted T cells, or PBMCs supplied cDNA or gDNA.

The CDR3 has 17 amino acids. Losses at the gene ends were 2 bases for V and 4 bases for J; bases not matched to a gene: 9. Germline V gives CDR1 LGHNA, CDR2 YSLEER. This clone was observed a handful of times. Method: immunoSEQ multiplex PCR; TCRdb's copy keeps in-frame clones and lacks some. The table has some 150,000 clones, approximately 82% seen once. The receptor comes from a woman between 50 and 59 years old in a cohort sampled during active or convalescent COVID-19. V is TRBV4-3 and J is TRBJ2-2; the match to TRBD1 covers 8 bases. The sequenced sample was peripheral blood. The CDR3 loop is CASSQRWAGGLTGELFF. The CDR3 DNA follows: TGCGCCAGCAGCCAAAGGTGGGCAGGGGGCCTCACCGGGGAGCTGTTTTTT.